This entry lists 21 T cell receptor beta chains sequenced from one sample in a study of PD-L1 blockade in urothelial cancer (dated 2017 in TCRdb). What this sample's time point label stands for: pretreatment peripheral blood. The library relied on the immunoSEQ multiplex PCR assay. TCRdb holds this immuneACCESS table with in-frame rearrangements only. Some clones are missing; in checked studies, unresolved V genes explain under half, and the rest has no known cause. This sample comprises approximately 47,000 clones, 80% to 85% of them detected only once. The ten largest clones represent approximately 1.7% of the sample. This material consisted of PBMCs, taken around atezolizumab (anti-PD-L1) treatment. These receptors were collected from a man aged 50 to 59 with urothelial cancer.

V is TRBV27 and J is TRBJ2-2; TRBD2 is a possible D gene (6 bases). Germline CDR1 reads MNHEY; CDR2 reads SMNVEV (reference sequence). This CDR3 contains 16 residues. V lost 8 bases to trimming and J lost 1 base, with 17 bases between them. The DNA of the CDR3 is TGTGCCAGCTCATTCGGGCGGGGATTGAACACCGGGGAGCTGTTTTTT. Residues: CASSFGRGLNTGELFF.

The rearrangement links TRBV23-1 to TRBJ1-5; 8 nucleotides agree with TRBD1. TRBV23-1 carries the ORF label, with uncertain function. Losses at the gene ends were 4 bases for V and 4 bases for J; bases not matched to a gene: 6. This CDR3 is built from 15 residues. The CDR3 DNA is TGCGCCAGCAGTCCACCGGACAGGGTTAATCAGCCCCAGCATTTT. Protein sequence: CASSPPDRVNQPQHF.

The chain links TRBV10-3 to TRBJ1-1, with TRBD1 identical over 8 bases. Germline CDR1 is ENHRY and CDR2 is SYGVKD. J was trimmed by 6 bases and V by 6 bases; bases with no gene match: 9. The CDR3 runs to 14 residues. CDR3 nucleotides: TGTGCCATCAGGACGACAGGGGATCGTGCTGAAGCTTTCTTT. Amino acids: CAIRTTGDRAEAFF.

V is TRBV5-5 and J is TRBJ1-2; D remains unclear. The V gene's germline CDR1 is SGHKS and CDR2 YYEKEE (reference sequence). Trimming shortened V by 0 bases and J by 2 bases, and 11 bases separated the two germline ends. The CDR3 covers 15 residues. The CDR3 bases are TGTGCCAGCAGCTTGGTGGTAGCAGCCAACTATGGCTACACCTTC. It is translated as CASSLVVAANYGYTF.

The CDR3 protein is CASSLSGTGDSPLHF. The CDR3 region has the DNA TGTGCCAGCAGCTTATCCGGGACAGGGGATTCACCCCTCCACTTT. The V gene is TRBV7-8, the J gene TRBJ1-6, with 10 bases that match TRBD1. CDR1 is SGHVS, CDR2 FQNEAQ, per germline. Germline trimming cut 2 bases from V and 8 bases from J; bases unmatched to any gene: 3. The CDR3 contains 15 residues.

The rearrangement uses TRBV6-5 and TRBJ2-7; 8 nucleotides line up with TRBD2. V gave up 6 bases and J gave up 0 bases; unmatched junction bases: 7. The CDR3 is made up of 15 amino acids. Germline-derived CDR1 and CDR2 are MNHEY and SVGAGI. The CDR3 loop is CASRGGRLSSYEQYF. The CDR3 region has the DNA TGTGCCAGCAGAGGCGGGAGGCTAAGCTCCTACGAGCAGTACTTC.

In DNA form, the CDR3 reads TGCGCCAGCAGGCCTCAGGGATCTTCCTACAATGAGCAGTTCTTC. Translation: CASRPQGSSYNEQFF. This chain links TRBV5-1 with TRBJ2-1; D may be TRBD1 (5 bases). Trimming pared 5 bases from V and 1 base from J, leaving 13 bases between. Germline V gene data show CDR1 as SGHRS and CDR2 as YFSETQ. The CDR3 spans 15 residues.

The chain links TRBV9 to TRBJ2-1; D possibly corresponds to TRBD1 (5 bases). Germline values: CDR1 SGDLS, CDR2 YYNGEE. The CDR3 loop spans 17 amino acids. V dropped 3 bases and J dropped 0 bases, with 16 bases sitting between them. CDR3 loop: CASSAGRGPVSYNEQFF. CDR3 coding DNA: TGTGCCAGCAGCGCTGGAAGGGGTCCCGTCTCCTACAATGAGCAGTTCTTC.

The gene calls are TRBV28 and TRBJ2-4; D remains unclear. CDR3 length equals 11 residues. Trimming left V 10 bases short and J 6 bases short, with 10 bases between. CDR1 is MDHEN and CDR2 is SYDVKM in the germline V gene. The CDR3 sequence: CATQDRNIQYF. CDR3 coding DNA: TGTGCCACCCAAGATAGAAACATTCAGTACTTC.

The chain employs TRBV19 and TRBJ1-3, with 7 positions matching TRBD1. Germline lookup yields CDR1 LNHDA and CDR2 SQIVND (reference sequence). V shed 6 bases, J shed 3 bases, and the junction held 5 bases outside the gene matches. The CDR3 sequence is 14 residues long. The DNA of the CDR3 is TGTGCCAGTAGGGAGGGGGCTCGTGGAAACACCATATATTTT. Amino acids: CASREGARGNTIYF. Full variable domain (missing parts from reference TRBV19 and TRBJ1-3): DGGITQSPKYLFRKEGQNVTLSCEQNLNHDAMYWYRQDPGQGLRLIYYSQIVNDFQKGDIAEGYSVSREKKESFPLTVTSAQKNPTAFYLCASREGARGNTIYFGEGSWLTVV.

The V and J genes are TRBV6-5 and TRBJ2-1; D is perhaps TRBD1 (6 bases). Germline V lookup: CDR1 MNHEY, CDR2 SVGAGI. The CDR3 contains 15 residues. V was cut by 0 bases and J by 5 bases, with 11 bases left in between. CDR3 sequence: CASSYSRTADNEQFF. CDR3 coding DNA: TGTGCCAGCAGTTACTCGAGGACAGCCGACAATGAGCAGTTCTTC.

This clone is medium-sized. The gene calls are TRBV4-2 and TRBJ1-1; 7 bases agree with TRBD1. After removal of 0 bases from V and 9 bases from J, the junction contained 7 bases not matched to a gene. The germline CDR1 and CDR2 sequences are LGHNA and YNFKEQ. The CDR3 is made up of 14 amino acids. As DNA, the CDR3 is TGTGCCAGCAGCCAAGAAGGGGGCGGGATTAAAGCTTTCTTT. Residues: CASSQEGGGIKAFF.

The sample holds one count of this clone. The J gene is TRBJ1-3, the V gene TRBV12-2; no check of the table's D call, TRBD1, against the DNA was made. TRBV12-2 is tagged as a pseudogene. The CDR3 is 15 amino acids. CDR3 region: CASRLRDNSGNTIYF. The CDR3 DNA sequence: TGTGCAAGTCGCTTACGGGACAACTCTGGAAACACCATATATTTT.

The gene calls are TRBV30 and TRBJ2-3, with D tentatively TRBD2 (5 bases). Germline V gene lookup returns CDR1 GTSNPN and CDR2 SVGIG (reference sequence). Trimming removed 3 bases at V and 2 bases at J, with 21 bases between. The CDR3 runs to 17 residues. DNA of the CDR3: TGTGCCTGGAGGGGGTCAGCGGAGACTGCCCACACAGATACGCAGTATTTT. Protein product: CAWRGSAETAHTDTQYF.

Note on this clone: One end of the junction varies from germline; a read error may be responsible. The chain carries TRBV29-1 and TRBJ2-1; TRBD1 is a possible D gene (5 bases). The CDR3 contains 14 residues. Germline V gene data show CDR1 as SQVTM and CDR2 as ANQGSEA. The CDR3 bases are TGCAGCGTTAAAGAATCTAGGGGCAGCAATGAGCAGTTCTTC. Protein sequence: CSVKESRGSNEQFF.

This chain connects TRBV9 to TRBJ2-1; D unresolved. From germline, CDR1 is SGDLS and CDR2 YYNGEE. Trimming removed 0 bases from V and 7 bases from J, with 17 bases in between. The CDR3 runs to 16 residues. The CDR3 is CASSVEDLVITNEQFF. The CDR3 nucleotides read TGTGCCAGCAGCGTAGAGGATCTAGTTATTACGAATGAGCAGTTCTTC.

About this clone: The junction does not match germline at one end; this may be a read error. The sample carries other DNA sequences with the same CDR3. The gene calls are TRBV4-1 and TRBJ2-7, with 8 bases matching TRBD2. Germline CDR1 is MGHRA and CDR2 is YSYEKL. CDR3 size: 19 residues. The DNA of the CDR3 is TGCGCCAGCAGCCAAGAAGACCTAAGCGGGGGTTACGGGTCCTACGAACAGTACTTC. This encodes CASSQEDLSGGYGSYEQYF.

This chain joins TRBV18 and TRBJ1-2; D call uncertain. Trimming left V 2 bases short and J 2 bases short, with 15 bases between. CDR1 and CDR2 from the germline V gene are KGHSH and LQKENI. The CDR3 is 16 amino acids. The CDR3: CASSPTSHTPNYGYTF. The CDR3 nucleotides read TGTGCCAGCTCACCAACCTCGCACACCCCCAACTATGGCTACACCTTC.

The chain carries TRBV29-1 and TRBJ2-1, with TRBD1 as a possible D gene (8 bases). V lost 6 bases and J lost 8, with 23 bases in between. The CDR3 runs to 15 residues. Per the germline V gene, CDR1 is SQVTM and CDR2 is ANQGSEA. The CDR3 reads CSVGGKQGGDDEQFF. The CDR3, as DNA: TGCAGCGTGGGAGGCAAACAGGGGGGGGACGATGAGCAGTTCTTC.

The chain recombines TRBV30 with TRBJ2-7, with 10 bases fitting TRBD2. The V and J ends lost 0 bases and 1 base, in that order; junction bases with no gene match: 3. The CDR3 runs 15 residues. Per the germline V gene, CDR1 is GTSNPN and CDR2 is SVGIG (reference sequence). CDR3 in amino acids: CAWSVAGLASYEQYF. CDR3 nucleotide sequence: TGTGCCTGGAGTGTAGCGGGACTAGCGTCCTACGAGCAGTACTTC.

This sequence joins TRBV10-3 and TRBJ2-7; perhaps TRBD2 as D (5 bases). Germline CDR1 is ENHRY and CDR2 is SYGVKD. The CDR3 consists of 13 residues. Trimming removed 0 bases from V and 6 bases from J, with 9 bases in between. For the CDR3, the DNA is TGTGCCATCAGTGAGTCGACGGCGGGCGAGCAGTACGTC. It codes for CAISESTAGEQYV.